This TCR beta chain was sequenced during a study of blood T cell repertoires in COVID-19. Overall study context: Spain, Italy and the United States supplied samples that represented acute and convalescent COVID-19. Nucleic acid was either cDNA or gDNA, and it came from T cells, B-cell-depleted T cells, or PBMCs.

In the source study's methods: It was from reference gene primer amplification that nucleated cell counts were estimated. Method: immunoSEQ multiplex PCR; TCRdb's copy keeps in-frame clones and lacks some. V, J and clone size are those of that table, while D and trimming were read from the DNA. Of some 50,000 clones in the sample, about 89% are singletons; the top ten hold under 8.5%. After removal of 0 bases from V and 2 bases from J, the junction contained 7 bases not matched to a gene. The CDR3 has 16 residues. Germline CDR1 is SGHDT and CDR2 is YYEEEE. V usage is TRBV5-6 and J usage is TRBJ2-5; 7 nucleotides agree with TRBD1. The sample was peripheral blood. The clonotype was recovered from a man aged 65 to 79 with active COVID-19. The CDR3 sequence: CASSLVTGQAQETQYF. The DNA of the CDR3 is TGTGCCAGCAGCTTGGTCACCGGACAGGCGCAAGAGACCCAGTACTTC. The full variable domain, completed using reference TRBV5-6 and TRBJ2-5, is DAGVTQSPTHLIKTRGQQVTLRCSPKSGHDTVSWYQQALGQGPQFIFQYYEEEERQRGNFPDRFSGHQFPNYSSELNVNALLLGDSALYLCASSLVTGQAQETQYFGPGTRLLVL.